The next 18 T cell receptor beta chains were all read from a single sample in a study of T cell responses to AZD1222 COVID-19 vaccine. Assay: immunoSEQ multiplex PCR; the TCRdb copy retains only in-frame clones and omits some. Found here are about 98,000 clones, 88% of them singletons; the top ten hold about a tenth. Sequencing used peripheral blood, obtained on day 0 of MenACWY control vaccination. These receptors were taken from an adult in good health.

The chain carries TRBV5-1 and TRBJ1-1; D is undetermined. Germline loops: CDR1 SGHRS, CDR2 YFSETQ. Trimming pared 1 base from V and 1 base from J, leaving 11 bases between. The CDR3 extends over 15 amino acids. The CDR3 region has the DNA TGCGCCAGCAGCTTGCATCCAGGTGAGAACACTGAAGCTTTCTTT. Amino acid sequence: CASSLHPGENTEAFF.

V gene TRBV19 combines with J gene TRBJ2-7, with 10 bases that match TRBD1. This CDR3 spans 17 amino acids. Trimming cost V 2 bases and J 3 bases; bases outside gene matches: 10. CDR1 is LNHDA, CDR2 SQIVND, per germline (reference sequence). The CDR3 reads CASSIRPPDRGSYEQYF. For the CDR3, the DNA is TGTGCCAGTAGTATACGTCCCCCGGACAGGGGGAGCTACGAGCAGTACTTC.

V usage is TRBV3-1 (or the pseudogene TRBV3-2) and J usage is TRBJ2-7, with D uncertain. V lost 0 bases and J lost 12, with 12 bases in between. The length of the CDR3 is 12 residues. Germline CDR1 is LGHDT and CDR2 is YNNKEL (reference sequence). CDR3 bases: TGTGCCAGCAGCCAAGAAGCTGGGTTAGCGTACTTC. It encodes CASSQEAGLAYF.

This clone was detected a few times. The chain couples TRBV19 to TRBJ2-3; D may be TRBD2 (5 bases). The V gene lost 5 bases and the J gene lost 0 bases, with 9 bases spanning the gap. Germline CDR1 LNHDA, CDR2 SQIVND (reference sequence). The CDR3 runs to 14 residues. In DNA form, the CDR3 reads TGTGCCAGTAGTCCCGGGGTGAGCACAGATACGCAGTATTTT. Its translation: CASSPGVSTDTQYF.

The V and J genes are TRBV7-2 and TRBJ1-6; 7 bases map to TRBD1. Germline lookup yields CDR1 SGHTA and CDR2 FQGNSA. With V trimmed by 1 base and J by 4 bases, 7 bases remained unmatched. This CDR3 is built from 17 residues. The CDR3 sequence is CASSLGRDRNYNSPLHF. The CDR3 DNA reads TGTGCCAGCAGCTTAGGGCGGGACAGAAATTATAATTCACCCCTCCACTTT. The whole variable domain, filled in from reference TRBV7-2 and TRBJ1-6, reads GAGVSQSPSNKVTEKGKDVELRCDPISGHTALYWYRQSLGQGLEFLIYFQGNSAPDKSGLPSDRFSAERTGGSVSTLTIQRTQQEDSAVYLCASSLGRDRNYNSPLHFGNGTRLTVT.

This clone was picked up one time. The chain recombines TRBV27 with TRBJ2-5; 9 bases match TRBD2. V shed 5 bases and J 0 bases; nucleotides not matched to a gene: 1. CDR1 is MNHEY and CDR2 is SMNVEV in the germline V gene (reference sequence). The CDR3 covers 14 residues. The CDR3 loop reads CASSAGGYQETQYF. DNA of the CDR3: TGTGCCAGCAGTGCGGGGGGGTACCAAGAGACCCAGTACTTC.

The chain employs TRBV28 and TRBJ1-5; D is perhaps TRBD1 (5 bases). Germline CDR1 MDHEN, CDR2 SYDVKM. The CDR3 is made up of 12 amino acids. Trimming took off 9 bases at V and 9 bases at J, with 15 bases between the two ends. The CDR3 DNA reads TGTGCCAGTGGGACGGGTCAACGGCCCCAGCATTTT. Its translation is CASGTGQRPQHF.

This chain links TRBV28 with TRBJ1-1; D gene ambiguous. CDR3 length: 15 residues. Trimming pared 6 bases from V and 6 bases from J, leaving 20 bases between. The germline V gene encodes CDR1 MDHEN and CDR2 SYDVKM. CDR3 region: CASSLPSGNRPEAFF. The CDR3 region has the DNA TGTGCCAGCAGCCTTCCCTCCGGTAATAGGCCTGAAGCTTTCTTT.

The rearrangement joins TRBV6-2 or TRBV6-3 to TRBJ1-1; 9 bases agree with TRBD1. After removal of 6 bases from V and 3 bases from J, the junction contained 17 bases not matched to a gene. Per germline, CDR1 MNHEY and CDR2 SVGEGT. The CDR3 spans 18 residues. The CDR3 nucleotides read TGTGCCAGCAGCCCGCTGGGGGGGACAGGGCGGTTTTACACTGAAGCTTTCTTT. Protein product: CASSPLGGTGRFYTEAFF.

The CDR3 region has the DNA TGTGCCAGCAGTTTTCGAAATTCACCCCTCCACTTT. This encodes CASSFRNSPLHF. The chain carries TRBV27 and TRBJ1-6; D gene uncertain. CDR3 length: 12 residues. Germline V gene lookup returns CDR1 MNHEY and CDR2 SMNVEV (reference sequence). V was clipped by 3 bases and J by 7 bases, with 4 bases between them.

There are a few counts of this clone. The chain is built from TRBV30 and TRBJ2-2; D is perhaps TRBD1 or TRBD2 (5 bases each). Germline V gives CDR1 GTSNPN, CDR2 SVGIG (reference sequence). This CDR3 is 15 amino acids long. V lost 8 bases and J 5 bases, leaving 21 bases between the germline ends. The DNA for the CDR3 is TGTGCCGGTCGCTCTCGAGGGACGAGGACCGGGGAGCTGTTTTTT. Its translation: CAGRSRGTRTGELFF.

This clone was observed once. The V gene is TRBV6-6, the J gene TRBJ1-6, with D possibly TRBD1 on 5 matching bases. Germline V lookup: CDR1 MNHNY, CDR2 SVGAGI (reference sequence). The V and J ends lost 6 bases and 8 bases respectively, with 8 bases between them. The CDR3 consists of 12 residues. CDR3 in DNA: TGTGCCAGCAGCCGCAGGGATTCACCCCTCCACTTT. Protein sequence: CASSRRDSPLHF.

This chain uses TRBV3-1 (or the pseudogene TRBV3-2) with TRBJ1-1; D possibly corresponds to TRBD1 (6 bases). Trimming cost V 1 base and J 10 bases, with 13 bases left between them. This CDR3 has 13 residues. Per the germline V gene, CDR1 is LGHDT and CDR2 is YNNKEL (reference sequence). In DNA, the CDR3 is TGTGCCAGCAGCCAAGGGGGGGGCCTTGCAGCTTTCTTT. Amino acid sequence: CASSQGGGLAAFF.

This chain links TRBV11-3 with TRBJ2-1, with D possibly being TRBD2 (7 bases). The CDR3 extends over 16 amino acids. Per the germline V gene, CDR1 is SGHNT and CDR2 is YENEEA. Trimming pared 0 bases from V and 7 bases from J, leaving 16 bases between. This CDR3 is CASSLDGGGQRNEQFF. DNA of the CDR3: TGTGCCAGCAGCTTAGATGGGGGGGGCCAAAGGAATGAGCAGTTCTTC.

The sample holds one count of this clone. V gene TRBV6-5 combines with J gene TRBJ1-2; D is possibly TRBD1 (5 bases). Germline V gene data show CDR1 as MNHEY and CDR2 as SVGAGI. The CDR3 totals 14 residues. The V and J ends lost 0 bases and 2 bases respectively, with 7 bases between them. In DNA, the CDR3 is TGTGCCAGCAGTTACTCGGGACGGAACTATGGCTACACCTTC. Protein sequence: CASSYSGRNYGYTF.

The V and J genes are TRBV6-5 and TRBJ1-2; D uncertain. This CDR3 contains 13 residues. CDR1 is MNHEY and CDR2 is SVGAGI in the germline V gene. V was trimmed by 8 bases and J by 4 bases, leaving 14 bases between them. The CDR3 bases are TGTGCCAGCTCCTCGGCGGGCTTCTATGGCTACACCTTC. It encodes CASSSAGFYGYTF.

The V call is TRBV28, the J call TRBJ2-1, with 11 positions matching TRBD2. From germline, CDR1 is MDHEN and CDR2 SYDVKM. CDR3 length: 14 amino acids. V was clipped by 2 bases and J by 8 bases; unmatched bases: 2. The CDR3 loop reads CASSLGTSGYEQFF. As DNA, the CDR3 is TGTGCCAGCAGTTTAGGGACTAGCGGCTATGAGCAGTTCTTC.

This clone was observed once. This chain uses TRBV6-5 with TRBJ1-5; TRBD1 matches 7 bases. With 5 bases clipped from V and 6 bases from J, the junction kept 10 bases outside the gene matches. This CDR3 has 15 residues. Germline V CDR1 and CDR2: MNHEY, SVGAGI. CDR3 sequence reads: CASSTRQGRSQPQHF. The CDR3 coding sequence is TGTGCCAGCAGTACGAGACAGGGACGTTCTCAGCCCCAGCATTTT.